This T cell receptor beta chain was sequenced in a study of shared T cell receptors in the human thymus. Germline-derived CDR1 and CDR2 are SNHLY and FYNNEI. The CDR3 extends over 15 amino acids. Losses at the gene ends were 5 bases for V and 7 bases for J; bases not matched to a gene: 8. TCRdb's copy holds only in-frame clones and misses some; the assay was immunoSEQ multiplex PCR. The profile shows hundreds of thousands of clones, more than 75% of them singletons. Another study also made use of these data, one on human thymus T cells. As reported in that work: Donors were healthy Finnish babies undergoing corrective operations for congenital heart defects. Thymus tissue for the work was resected from patients undergoing corrective heart surgery. Across thymic and blood repertoires, the usage of V and J genes appeared to be biased. A high degree of thymic repertoire overlap among unrelated individuals was reported in related research.

This TCR came from a boy in the first two years of life with a congenital heart defect. The chain links TRBV2 to TRBJ2-2; 9 positions match TRBD2. Sequencing used thymocytes. The CDR3: CASSNRGLAGGELFF. CDR3 in DNA: TGTGCCAGCAGTAACAGGGGACTAGCAGGCGGGGAGCTGTTTTTT.